A selection of T cell receptor beta chains follows, all from one sample in a study of blood T cell repertoires in COVID-19. Generated by immunoSEQ multiplex PCR, the TCRdb table keeps only in-frame clones and is missing some. This table has under 200,000 clones, under 90% appearing once. The sequenced sample was PBMCs or T cells enriched from blood (not recorded which). The receptor set was obtained from a man in his sixties who had recovered from COVID-19. Each CDR3 is given with its conserved first and last residue. A D gene is named only where the DNA matches it firmly. The size of a clone is reported for some rows only, either as once, few or many, or as a class for expanded clones.

>TRBJ2-3|TRBD1|.|TRBV5-5
TGTGCCAGCGGACTGAACACAGGGGGAACAGATACGCAGTATTTT
CASGLNTGGTDTQYF
>TRBJ2-7|.|.|TRBV5-5
TGTGCCAGCAGCTTCCCACAGGGTTCCTACGAGCAGTACTTC
CASSFPQGSYEQYF
>TRBJ1-2|TRBD1|.|TRBV5-1
TGCGCCAGCAGCTTGGGTCAGGGGGTGCGCGGCTACACCTTC
CASSLGQGVRGYTF
>TRBJ2-5|TRBD1|.|TRBV18
TGTGCCAGCTCACCTAGAACAGGGGTGGAGACCCAGTACTTC
CASSPRTGVETQYF
>TRBJ2-6|TRBD1|.|TRBV10-3
TGTGCCAACTCGGACAGGGCCGGATGGGGGGCCAACGTCCTGACTTTC
CANSDRAGWGANVLTF
>TRBJ2-5|.|.|TRBV5-1
TGCGCCAGCAGCTTGGCTACAGGGTTCCAAGAGACCCAGTACTTC
CASSLATGFQETQYF
>TRBJ2-1|TRBD2|.|TRBV4-2
TGTGCCAGCAGCCAAGTCGCTGGACTAGCGGGGGGTGAGCAGTTCTTC
CASSQVAGLAGGEQFF
>TRBJ1-3|.|.|TRBV13
TGTGCCACCCAACCGAGTAGCGGTGGAAACACCATATATTTT
CATQPSSGGNTIYF
>TRBJ1-3|TRBD1|few|TRBV9
TGTGCCAGCAGCGTATCAGGACAGGGATCGATAGGAAACACCATATATTTT
CASSVSGQGSIGNTIYF
>TRBJ1-3|.|.|TRBV19
TGTGCCAGTAGCCCCGAGAGGGACTCTGGAAACACCATATATTTT
CASSPERDSGNTIYF
>TRBJ2-3|TRBD2|.|TRBV4-2
TGTGCCAGCAGCCTTAGCGGGGGTGGCACAGATACGCAGTATTTT
CASSLSGGGTDTQYF
>TRBJ2-2|TRBD1|.|TRBV19
TGTGCCAGTACACACAGGGGGACCGGGGAGCTGTTTTTT
CASTHRGTGELFF
>TRBJ2-7|TRBD1|.|TRBV5-1
TGCGCCAGCAGCTCCTCCGGACAGGGGACCGAGCAGCAGTACTTC
CASSSSGQGTEQQYF
>TRBJ1-1|.|.|TRBV14
TGTGCCAGCAGCCAAGAAGCTAGCCAAGCTTTCTTT
CASSQEASQAFF
>TRBJ2-2|TRBD1|.|TRBV10-3
TGTGCCATCAGGCCCGGGACAGCGAACACCGGGGAGCTGTTTTTT
CAIRPGTANTGELFF
>TRBJ2-3|.|.|TRBV5-1
TGCGCCAGCAGCGTTCATCTGCAGGGGATTATAACAGATACGCAGTATTTT
CASSVHLQGIITDTQYF
>TRBJ2-2|TRBD2|.|TRBV19
TGTGCCAGTAGTATCCTCGGGACTAGCGCTGCCGGGGAGCTGTTTTTT
CASSILGTSAAGELFF
>TRBJ1-2|TRBD1|.|TRBV18
TGTGCCAGCTCACCAGGACAGGGAGGTGGCTACACCTTC
CASSPGQGGGYTF
>TRBJ2-7|.|.|TRBV4-1
TGCGCCAGCAGCGAGTGGAGAAAAAAAAGCTACGAGCAGTACTTC
CASSEWRKKSYEQYF
>TRBJ2-1|TRBD2|.|TRBV19
TGTGCCAGTAGTACAAGGACTAGCGGGAGTCTTGGCAATGAGCAGTTCTTC
CASSTRTSGSLGNEQFF
>TRBJ1-2|TRBD1|.|TRBV28
TGTGCCAGCATCCCCGGACAGGGCCATTTCTATGGCTACACCTTC
CASIPGQGHFYGYTF
>TRBJ2-1|TRBD2|.|TRBV7-8
TGTGCCAGCAGCTTAAGGCTCCGGGGCAGGACTAGCGGGAAGTTGGTGAATGAGCAGTTCTTC
CASSLRLRGRTSGKLVNEQFF
>TRBJ1-5|.|.|TRBV11-1
TGTGCCAGCAGCTTAGACGGGGAGGGTAATCAGCCCCAGCATTTT
CASSLDGEGNQPQHF
>TRBJ2-5|TRBD2|.|TRBV2
TGTGCCAGCAGTGGGGGGGGGTTCGTGGTTTCGGCAGAGACCCAGTACTTC
CASSGGGFVVSAETQYF
>TRBJ2-1|.|.|TRBV28
TGTGCCAGCAGTTTATCTCGTGAGCAGTTCTTC
CASSLSREQFF
>TRBJ1-3|TRBD1|.|TRBV7-6
TGTGCCAGCAGCCCGGGGACAGGGAACGAAAACACCATATATTTT
CASSPGTGNENTIYF
>TRBJ1-5|.|.|TRBV18
TGTGCCAGCTCCCTCGGTTCAGCGAATCAGCCCCAGCATTTT
CASSLGSANQPQHF
>TRBJ2-7|TRBD1|.|TRBV12-3/TRBV12-4
TGTGCCGGAGACAGGGCCCACCTCTACGAGCAGTACTTC
CAGDRAHLYEQYF
>TRBJ2-3|TRBD2|.|TRBV7-2
TGTGCCAGCGTTCTTAGCGGGGGTATGGGAGATACGCAGTATTTT
CASVLSGGMGDTQYF
>TRBJ1-3|TRBD1|once|TRBV27
TGTGCCAGCAGTCCGGACAGGGAGGACACCATATATTTT
CASSPDREDTIYF
>TRBJ1-6|TRBD1|few|TRBV7-2
TGTGCCAGCAGCTTACGACAGGGCGGTCAAGGATCACCCCTCCACTTT
CASSLRQGGQGSPLHF
>TRBJ2-7|TRBD2|.|TRBV5-1
TGCGCCAGCAGCCACGGAGGGCTAGCGGGACTACACTACGAGCAGTACTTC
CASSHGGLAGLHYEQYF
>TRBJ1-5|.|.|TRBV29-1
TGCAGCGTTGCAGGAATCATCGGGGTCGGGTCGGGCAATCAGCCCCAGCATTTT
CSVAGIIGVGSGNQPQHF
>TRBJ1-4|TRBD1|.|TRBV25-1
TGTGCCAGCAGTGAATACGGGACAGGGAAGGAAAAACTGTTTTTT
CASSEYGTGKEKLFF
>TRBJ1-3|.|.|TRBV10-2
TGCGCCAGCAGGGACAACTCTGGAAACACCATATATTTT
CASRDNSGNTIYF
>TRBJ2-7|TRBD1|.|TRBV7-8
TGTGCCAGCACCTTCTACGCGACAGGGGCCCACGAGCAGTACTTC
CASTFYATGAHEQYF